Following are 2 T cell receptor beta chains from one sample sequenced in a study of response to subunit inactivated influenza vaccine. TCRdb itself ran the RT-PCR reads through MiXCR, one entry per CDR3 protein. Here the sample spans about 500,000 distinct CDR3 sequences, 16% being singletons. Sequenced here: CD4+ T cells sorted from PBMCs, sampled about 24 months after vaccination. These receptors were collected from a man aged 50 to 69 who received an inactivated influenza vaccine.

This clonotype was picked up a small number of times. CDR3 amino acids: CASTDRGRTDTQYF. CDR3 in DNA: TGTGCCAGCACCGACAGGGGTAGGACAGATACGCAGTATTTT. The V gene is TRBV6-2 or TRBV6-3, the J gene TRBJ2-3, with 8 nucleotides matching TRBD1. V was pared by 7 bases and J by 3 bases, with 6 bases of the junction left unmatched. The germline gives CDR1 MNHEY, CDR2 SVGEGT. CDR3 length: 14 amino acids.

This clonotype was seen a handful of times. The chain links TRBV7-2 to TRBJ1-5; a possible D gene is TRBD1 (6 bases). Germline-derived CDR1 and CDR2 are SGHTA and FQGNSA. This CDR3 spans 15 amino acids. The ends were cut back, 6 bases at V and 1 base at J, with 13 bases in the middle. In DNA, the CDR3 is TGTGCCAGCAGATACACCGGGACAAGCAATCAGCCCCAGCATTTT. Translated, it gives CASRYTGTSNQPQHF.